This T cell receptor beta chain was recorded in a study of cytomegalovirus exposure and HLA in healthy donors. Study details: Researchers previously reported finding about 110 million unique TCR beta sequences from about 200 million T cells.

The V gene's germline CDR1 is KGHSH and CDR2 LQKENI. The CDR3 is 15 amino acids. Trimming stripped 3 bases from V and 1 base from J, with 12 bases between. PCR employed 60 Vbeta and 13 Jbeta primers. Profiled with immunoSEQ multiplex PCR; TCRdb holds only in-frame clones, not every one. Seen here are over 150,000 clones, around 72% observed once, and the top ten hold 3% to 3.5%. The chain recombines TRBV18 with TRBJ1-1; weak D call: TRBD1 (6 bases). The sequenced material came from PBMCs. The TCR originated in a woman in her fifties or sixties in good health and CMV-seropositive. The CDR3, as DNA: TGTGCCAGCTCACCCATACAGGGAGAGAACACTGAAGCTTTCTTT. Residues: CASSPIQGENTEAFF.